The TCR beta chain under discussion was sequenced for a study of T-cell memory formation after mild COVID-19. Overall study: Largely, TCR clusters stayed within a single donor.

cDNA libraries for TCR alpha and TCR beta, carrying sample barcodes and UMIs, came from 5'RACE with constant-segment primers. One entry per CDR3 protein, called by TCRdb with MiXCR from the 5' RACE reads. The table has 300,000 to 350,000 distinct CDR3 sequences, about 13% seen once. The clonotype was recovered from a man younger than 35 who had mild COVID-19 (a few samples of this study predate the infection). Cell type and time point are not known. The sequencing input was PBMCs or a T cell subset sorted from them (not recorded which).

CDR3 DNA sequence: TGTGCCAGCAGTTACGAGCGGCAGGGGATCTCCTACGAGCAGTACTTC. Encoded protein: CASSYERQGISYEQYF. This sequence joins TRBV6-2 or TRBV6-3 and TRBJ2-7; tentative D call: TRBD1 (6 bases). Germline values: CDR1 MNHEY, CDR2 SVGEGT. The V end lost 2 bases, the J end lost 0 bases, and 14 bases lay between the germline ends. The CDR3 has 16 amino acids.